This record covers a single T cell receptor (beta chain). The sample belongs to a study of control samples from healthy donors and cancer patients. Sequenced by immunoSEQ multiplex PCR; TCRdb stores in-frame clones only, minus some. The sample shows about 98,000 clones, about 79% of them seen only once. J lost 2 bases, V lost 2 bases, and 8 bases had no gene match. The CDR3 loop spans 18 amino acids. Germline CDR1 SGHAT, CDR2 FQNNGV. V usage is TRBV11-2 and J usage is TRBJ2-1, with 11 bases aligning to TRBD2. This sequence originates from a woman aged 30 to 39 in good health. Sequencing was performed on blood. CDR3 in amino acids: CASSLRLTSGGPYNEQFF. The CDR3 nucleotides are TGTGCCAGCAGCTTAAGGCTCACTAGCGGGGGCCCCTACAATGAGCAGTTCTTC.